This T cell receptor (beta chain) was captured by sequencing in a study of shared clonotypes between healthy human individuals. Assay used: immunoSEQ multiplex PCR; TCRdb lists only in-frame clones, some missing. The sample yields about 960,000 clones, approximately 76% seen once. This CDR3 comprises 17 residues. The V and J genes are TRBV21-1 and TRBJ2-2; no check of the table's D call, TRBD2, against the DNA was made. TRBV21-1 is recorded as a pseudogene. Sequenced input: memory CD4+ T cells sorted from blood. The subset denotes: CD45RA-negative fraction. This receptor was obtained from a man between 18 and 29 years old in good health. The CDR3 coding sequence is TGTGCCAGCAGCTCTCGGACTAGCGGGGGAGACGGCGGGGAGCTGTTTTTT. It yields the protein CASSSRTSGGDGGELFF.